Following are 24 T cell receptor beta chains from one sample sequenced in a study of identical twins. TCRdb passed the 5' RACE reads through MiXCR, listing each CDR3 protein once. The sample carries about 220,000 distinct CDR3 sequences, around 6.9% recorded once. These same data were also listed under a study on yellow fever vaccine responses in identical twins.

The sample comprised memory (CD45RO+) T cells sorted from blood. The source is a woman younger than 35 in good health.

This clonotype came up many times. The V gene is TRBV10-3, the J gene TRBJ1-2; TRBD1 might be the D (5 bases). Germline V lookup: CDR1 ENHRY, CDR2 SYGVKD. The CDR3 length is 13 residues. With 4 bases removed from V and 7 bases from J, the gap between germline ends came to 13 bases. DNA of the CDR3: TGTGCCATCAGTGCGACCCAGGGAGGTGGCTACACCTTC. Translating it yields CAISATQGGGYTF.

This clonotype was seen ten or more times. The gene calls are TRBV7-2 and TRBJ2-7, with 11 positions matching TRBD1. The germline V gene encodes CDR1 SGHTA and CDR2 FQGNSA. The V gene end was trimmed by 4 bases and the J gene end by 3 bases; junction bases not matched to a gene: 5. The CDR3 spans 15 residues. For the CDR3, the DNA is TGTGCCAGCAGCTCGGTAGGGACAGGGGGCTACGAGCAGTACTTC. This encodes CASSSVGTGGYEQYF.

This clonotype was counted ten times or more. The CDR3 DNA reads TGTGCCAGCAGTCCTTTAGGGACAGGAGGCGACAATGAGCAGTTCTTC. Amino acids: CASSPLGTGGDNEQFF. The chain combines TRBV6-2 or TRBV6-3 with TRBJ2-1, with 8 bases aligning to TRBD1. Germline-derived CDR1 and CDR2 are MNHEY and SVGEGT. CDR3 length: 16 amino acids. V was pared by 5 bases and J by 5 bases, with 11 bases of the junction left unmatched.

This clonotype has just a few counts. The V gene is TRBV28, the J gene TRBJ2-3; D remains ambiguous. This CDR3 has 15 residues. In germline, CDR1 is MDHEN, CDR2 SYDVKM. V was shortened by 5 bases and J by 1 base, with 13 bases between the two germline ends. CDR3 sequence: CASSTLAKGTDTQYF. CDR3 sequence (DNA): TGTGCCAGCAGTACCCTCGCGAAGGGCACAGATACGCAGTATTTT.

This clonotype has a count of ten or more. The V gene is TRBV7-8, the J gene TRBJ2-6, with no clear D. CDR1 and CDR2 from the germline V gene are SGHVS and FQNEAQ. This CDR3 spans 16 amino acids. Trimming shortened V by 1 base and J by 4 bases, and 11 bases separated the two germline ends. The CDR3, as DNA: TGTGCCAGCAGCTTAGTTAGGGTACGAGGGGCCAACGTCCTGACTTTC. Translating gives CASSLVRVRGANVLTF.

This clonotype occurred a few times. This chain links TRBV12-3 or TRBV12-4 with TRBJ2-1, with D perhaps assigned TRBD1 or TRBD2 (5 bases each). The ends were cut back, 9 bases at V and 9 bases at J, with 18 bases in the middle. This CDR3 spans 13 amino acids. The CDR3 spells CASLDGDRPEQFF. The CDR3 bases are TGTGCCAGTTTGGACGGGGACCGCCCTGAGCAGTTCTTC.

This clonotype was counted many times. The chain has TRBV7-9 and TRBJ2-5, with no clear D. V was cut by 0 bases and J by 4 bases, with 3 bases left in between. The CDR3 length is 12 residues. Germline V gives CDR1 SEHNR, CDR2 FQNEAQ (reference sequence). DNA for the CDR3: TGTGCCAGCAGCTTAGCAGGAGAGACCCAGTACTTC. Its translation is CASSLAGETQYF.

The chain employs TRBV6-5 and TRBJ2-7; 9 nucleotides agree with TRBD1. The V segment lost 3 bases and the J segment 7 bases; nucleotides outside the gene matches: 10. The CDR3 has 15 residues. Looked up from germline, CDR1 is MNHEY and CDR2 is SVGAGI. The CDR3 DNA reads as TGTGCCAGCAGTTATCCGGGACAGGGTAATTGGGAGCAGTACTTC. This encodes CASSYPGQGNWEQYF.

The V call is TRBV6-2 or TRBV6-3, the J call TRBJ1-6; D perhaps matches TRBD1 (5 bases). Trimming stripped 5 bases from V and 5 bases from J, with 10 bases between. Germline V lookup: CDR1 MNHEY, CDR2 SVGEGT. The length of the CDR3 is 14 residues. The chain's CDR3 is CASSNGANNSPLHF. CDR3 DNA sequence: TGTGCCAGCAGTAACGGGGCAAATAATTCACCCCTCCACTTT.

There are a few counts of this clonotype. The chain links TRBV21-1 to TRBJ2-7. TRBV21-1 is described as a pseudogene. The CDR3 extends over 13 amino acids. The CDR3 here is CASRRTESYEQYF. Here the CDR3 DNA reads TGTGCCAGCAGAAGGACGGAGAGTTACGAGCAGTACTTC.

This clonotype was counted at least ten times. CDR3 nucleotide sequence: TGTGCCAGCAGAGCTATTAGCGGGAACCCCCGCTGGGAGCTGTTTTTT. It translates to CASRAISGNPRWELFF. This chain links TRBV27 with TRBJ2-2, with TRBD2 matching over 8 bases. Per germline, CDR1 MNHEY and CDR2 SMNVEV (reference sequence). The CDR3 extends over 16 amino acids. J was trimmed by 9 bases and V by 6 bases; bases with no gene match: 15.

The rearrangement joins TRBV28 to TRBJ1-5; weak D call: TRBD1 (5 bases). V lost 4 bases and J lost 5, with 9 bases in between. Germline values: CDR1 MDHEN, CDR2 SYDVKM. The CDR3 sequence is 13 residues long. CDR3 sequence reads: CASSWAGDQPQHF. The CDR3 DNA reads TGTGCCAGCAGTTGGGCGGGGGATCAGCCCCAGCATTTT.

Many counts were recorded for this clonotype. The rearrangement uses TRBV10-3 and TRBJ2-7, with D perhaps TRBD1 or TRBD2 (6 bases each). This CDR3 is built from 16 residues. CDR1 and CDR2 from the germline V gene are ENHRY and SYGVKD. Trimming stripped 0 bases from V and 5 bases from J, with 17 bases between. CDR3 loop: CAISESTGAGLHEQYF. CDR3 in DNA: TGTGCCATCAGTGAGTCGACGGGGGCAGGTTTGCACGAGCAGTACTTC.

This clonotype was seen repeatedly, ten times or more. This chain's CDR3 is CASSPLSGYPKNIQYF. Written as DNA, the CDR3 is TGTGCCAGCAGCCCTCTTAGCGGATACCCCAAAAACATTCAGTACTTC. The rearrangement uses TRBV12-3 or TRBV12-4 and TRBJ2-4, with a possible D match to TRBD2 (6 bases). The CDR3 is 16 amino acids. V dropped 6 bases and J dropped 2 bases, with 17 bases sitting between them.

The V call is TRBV7-2, the J call TRBJ2-1, with D possibly TRBD2 on 6 matching bases. V was clipped by 4 bases and J by 6 bases, with 7 bases between them. CDR3 length equals 12 residues. Per the germline V gene, CDR1 is SGHTA and CDR2 is FQGNSA. CDR3 bases: TGTGCCAGCAGCTCTAGCGCCAATGAGCAGTTCTTC. Amino acid sequence: CASSSSANEQFF.

The rearrangement links TRBV6-1 to TRBJ2-1; the D gene is possibly TRBD2 (5 bases). Trimming took off 6 bases at V and 2 bases at J, with 14 bases between the two ends. CDR3 length equals 15 residues. Germline V lookup: CDR1 MNHNS, CDR2 SASEGT. CDR3 DNA: TGTGCCAGCAGCCGACCCGGGGAAGCCTACAATGAGCAGTTCTTC. This sequence encodes CASSRPGEAYNEQFF.

This clonotype came up many times. The CDR3 nucleotides are TGTGCCAGCAGCCCCTACGAGCAGTACTTC. It specifies CASSPYEQYF. The V call is TRBV7-9, the J call TRBJ2-7, with D hard to call. Per germline, CDR1 SEHNR and CDR2 FQNEAQ (reference sequence). The V and J ends lost 5 bases and 2 bases respectively, with 1 base between them. This CDR3 has 10 residues.

This clonotype appeared a few times. The V gene is TRBV11-2, the J gene TRBJ2-7; the match to TRBD2 covers 8 bases. This CDR3 is built from 16 residues. Germline V gene data show CDR1 as SGHAT and CDR2 as FQNNGV. V lost 1 base to trimming and J lost 1 base; unmatched junction nucleotides: 6. In DNA, the CDR3 is TGTGCCAGCAGCTTAGCCCCCAGCGGGAGTTCCTACGAGCAGTACTTC. Translation: CASSLAPSGSSYEQYF.

This sequence joins TRBV7-3 and TRBJ2-7, with 7 bases aligning to TRBD2. This CDR3 has 19 residues. Germline CDR1 and CDR2: SGHTA and FQGTGA. The V and J ends lost 11 bases and 0 bases, in that order; junction bases with no gene match: 25. CDR3: CAFSFLARGLAVNSYEQYF. CDR3 nucleotide sequence: TGTGCCTTCAGTTTCTTGGCCAGAGGGCTAGCGGTGAACTCCTACGAGCAGTACTTC.

At least ten counts were recorded for this clonotype. The chain links TRBV20-1 to TRBJ2-2; D tentatively fits TRBD1 or TRBD2 (6 bases each). Germline lookup yields CDR1 DFQATT and CDR2 SNEGSKA (reference sequence). Trimming pared 0 bases from V and 5 bases from J, leaving 19 bases between. The CDR3 covers 17 residues. The CDR3 region has the DNA TGCAGTGCTAGAGATCGTTTCGGGGGCCAGCGAACCGGGGAGCTGTTTTTT. It codes for CSARDRFGGQRTGELFF.

This clonotype showed up many times. The chain couples TRBV5-1 to TRBJ2-5; TRBD2 is a possible D gene (6 bases). The germline gives CDR1 SGHRS, CDR2 YFSETQ. The CDR3 length is 14 residues. The V end lost 6 bases, the J end lost 2 bases, and 14 bases lay between the germline ends. This CDR3 reads CASNPGLQQETQYF. CDR3 bases: TGCGCCAGCAATCCGGGACTCCAACAAGAGACCCAGTACTTC.

This clonotype showed up just a few times. The chain carries TRBV18 and TRBJ2-7; TRBD1 matches at 7 bases. Germline CDR1 KGHSH, CDR2 LQKENI. The CDR3 is 17 residues long. V was pared by 3 bases and J by 2 bases, with 13 bases of the junction left unmatched. The CDR3 DNA follows: TGTGCCAGCTCACCCAAGCCTCAGGGGCAGGGGGCCTACGAGCAGTACTTC. Translation gives CASSPKPQGQGAYEQYF.

This clonotype has more than one count but fewer than ten. The gene calls are TRBV11-2 and TRBJ2-7; 9 positions match TRBD1. Germline V gives CDR1 SGHAT, CDR2 FQNNGV. The length of the CDR3 is 18 residues. The V and J ends lost 5 bases and 2 bases, in that order; junction bases with no gene match: 16. Written as DNA, the CDR3 is TGTGCCAGCAGCCCCTCAGGGGACAGGGCCGTACATCCCTACGAGCAGTACTTC. Its protein product is CASSPSGDRAVHPYEQYF.

The chain is built from TRBV20-1 and TRBJ2-2, with TRBD2 identical over 9 bases. Germline-derived CDR1 and CDR2 are DFQATT and SNEGSKA (reference sequence). This CDR3 spans 16 amino acids. Losses at the gene ends were 0 bases for V and 4 bases for J; bases not matched to a gene: 6. The CDR3 loop is CSARDISGSVTGELFF. CDR3 DNA: TGCAGTGCTAGAGATATTAGCGGGAGTGTCACCGGGGAGCTGTTTTTT.